These 21 T cell receptor beta chains were all obtained from the same sample, sequenced in a study of PD-L1 blockade in urothelial cancer. The protocol was immunoSEQ multiplex PCR, while the TCRdb copy is restricted to in-frame clones and leaves out a portion. Of about 76,000 clones in the sample, around four fifths were seen once. Sequenced material: PBMCs, taken around atezolizumab (anti-PD-L1) treatment. Receptor source: a man in his 70s with urothelial cancer.

The rearrangement links TRBV7-9 to TRBJ2-3; TRBD2 matches at 10 bases. Trimming removed 4 bases from V and 3 bases from J; junction bases left unmatched: 7. This CDR3 contains 16 residues. Germline lookup yields CDR1 SEHNR and CDR2 FQNEAQ (reference sequence). The CDR3, as DNA: TGTGCCAGCAGCTCCCGGCCGGGACTAGCGACAGATACGCAGTATTTT. It yields the protein CASSSRPGLATDTQYF. The full variable domain, rest sourced from reference TRBV7-9 and TRBJ2-3, is DTGVSQNPRHKITKRGQNVTFRCDPISEHNRLYWYRQTLGQGPEFLTYFQNEAQLEKSRLLSDRFSAERPKGSFSTLEIQRTEQGDSAMYLCASSSRPGLATDTQYFGPGTRLTVL.

The chain joins TRBV4-1 to TRBJ2-7; D gene unclear. The CDR3 consists of 16 residues. CDR1 and CDR2 (germline): MGHRA, YSYEKL. V lost 1 base to trimming and J lost 0 bases, with 13 bases between them. This chain's CDR3 is CASSQVDSSSSYEQYF. Written as DNA, the CDR3 is TGCGCCAGCAGCCAAGTAGACTCCTCGAGCTCCTACGAGCAGTACTTC.

This rearrangement joins TRBV27 to TRBJ2-2; 7 bases are shared with TRBD2. Germline V gene sequence: CDR1 MNHEY, CDR2 SMNVEV (reference sequence). The CDR3 length is 15 residues. V was clipped by 4 bases and J by 6 bases; unmatched bases: 8. The CDR3 DNA reads as TGTGCCAGCAGTTCAGCGGGATCTGGACCCGGGGAGCTGTTTTTT. Amino acid sequence: CASSSAGSGPGELFF.

The chain is built from TRBV6-1 and TRBJ1-4; TRBD1 might be the D (6 bases). CDR1 and CDR2 (germline): MNHNS, SASEGT. The V end was cut by 5 bases, the J end by 5 bases, with 15 bases between. The CDR3 loop spans 15 amino acids. CDR3 nucleotides: TGTGCCAGCAGTCCGCAGACAGGCTTGAATGAAAAACTGTTTTTT. Protein sequence: CASSPQTGLNEKLFF.

J is TRBJ2-1 and V is TRBV9; TRBD1 might be the D (6 bases). V was shortened by 3 bases and J by 0 bases, with 16 bases between the two germline ends. The germline gives CDR1 SGDLS, CDR2 YYNGEE. The CDR3 totals 17 residues. CDR3 protein: CASSAGRGLSSYNEQFF. The CDR3 coding sequence is TGTGCCAGCAGCGCGGGAAGGGGGTTGAGCTCCTACAATGAGCAGTTCTTC.

The J gene is TRBJ2-1, the V gene TRBV18; D is perhaps TRBD2 (6 bases). In germline, CDR1 is KGHSH, CDR2 LQKENI. The CDR3 sequence is 15 residues long. Trimming took 4 bases from V and 2 from J, leaving 12 bases between them. The DNA for the CDR3 is TGTGCCAGCTCACTCCTTAGCGGCACCTACAATGAGCAGTTCTTC. Its translation: CASSLLSGTYNEQFF.

The chain employs TRBV2 and TRBJ2-1; a weak D match, TRBD2 (6 bases). Trimming cost V 5 bases and J 10 bases, with 15 bases left between them. The length of the CDR3 is 13 residues. Germline V CDR1 and CDR2: SNHLY, FYNNEI. The CDR3 here is CASSFQRAGEQFF. The CDR3 DNA sequence: TGTGCCAGCAGTTTTCAGCGGGCGGGAGAGCAGTTCTTC.

V is TRBV4-1 and J is TRBJ2-1; possible D gene TRBD2, 6 bases. The CDR3 length is 15 residues. V was cut by 3 bases and J by 4 bases, with 13 bases left in between. Germline V gene sequence: CDR1 MGHRA, CDR2 YSYEKL. This chain's CDR3 is CASSQGTAVYNEQFF. DNA of the CDR3: TGCGCCAGCAGCCAGGGGACTGCCGTATACAATGAGCAGTTCTTC.

The chain uses TRBV7-9 and TRBJ1-3, with 9 nucleotides matching TRBD1. Losses at the gene ends were 3 bases for V and 1 base for J; bases not matched to a gene: 4. This CDR3 has 16 residues. Germline CDR1 is SEHNR and CDR2 is FQNEAQ (reference sequence). The CDR3 loop is CASSFRQGGSGNTIYF. The CDR3 DNA follows: TGTGCCAGCAGCTTCCGACAGGGGGGATCTGGAAACACCATATATTTT. Variable domain in full (rest from reference TRBV7-9 and TRBJ1-3): DTGVSQNPRHKITKRGQNVTFRCDPISEHNRLYWYRQTLGQGPEFLTYFQNEAQLEKSRLLSDRFSAERPKGSFSTLEIQRTEQGDSAMYLCASSFRQGGSGNTIYFGEGSWLTVV.

The chain joins TRBV28 to TRBJ1-3; 9 bases match TRBD1. J was trimmed by 3 bases and V by 6 bases; bases with no gene match: 3. Germline CDR1 reads MDHEN; CDR2 reads SYDVKM. This CDR3 spans 14 amino acids. The CDR3 sequence: CASRDRGGGNTIYF. In nucleotides, the CDR3 is TGTGCCAGCAGGGACAGGGGAGGTGGAAACACCATATATTTT.

This rearrangement joins TRBV19 to TRBJ2-5; D possibly corresponds to TRBD1 (6 bases). Germline assignment: CDR1 LNHDA and CDR2 SQIVND (reference sequence). The CDR3 length is 15 residues. The germline V and J ends were trimmed by 9 bases and 4 bases, with 21 bases remaining between them. CDR3 in amino acids: CASQTTGLFGETQYF. CDR3 nucleotide sequence: TGTGCCAGCCAAACCACAGGGCTCTTTGGAGAGACCCAGTACTTC.

The chain employs TRBV19 and TRBJ2-5; TRBD2 matches at 15 bases. The CDR3 is made up of 17 amino acids. The V gene's germline CDR1 is LNHDA and CDR2 SQIVND (reference sequence). V lost 5 bases to trimming and J lost 1 base; unmatched junction nucleotides: 5. CDR3 amino acids: CASSPGLAGGLQETQYF. The CDR3, as DNA: TGTGCCAGTAGTCCGGGACTAGCGGGAGGACTCCAAGAGACCCAGTACTTC.

CDR3 amino acids: CASSLLASGRGTQYF. CDR3 in DNA: TGTGCCAGCAGTTTATTGGCTAGCGGTCGGGGTACGCAGTATTTT. The chain recombines TRBV28 with TRBJ2-3; 7 bases are shared with TRBD2. The V segment lost 1 base and the J segment 8 bases; nucleotides outside the gene matches: 9. The CDR3 has 15 amino acids. Germline assignment: CDR1 MDHEN and CDR2 SYDVKM.

The gene calls are TRBV6-6 and TRBJ1-4, with a tentative D call TRBD1 (5 bases). Germline loops: CDR1 MNHNY, CDR2 SVGAGI (reference sequence). Trimming stripped 0 bases from V and 4 bases from J, with 9 bases between. The CDR3 is 15 amino acids. This CDR3 is CASSYSGQGNEKLFF. CDR3 sequence (DNA): TGTGCCAGCAGTTACTCTGGGCAGGGTAATGAAAAACTGTTTTTT.

The chain is built from TRBV28 and TRBJ1-3, with TRBD1 identical over 7 bases. The V and J ends lost 4 bases and 0 bases, in that order; junction bases with no gene match: 3. The germline V gene has CDR1 MDHEN and CDR2 SYDVKM. This CDR3 region has 15 residues. CDR3 bases: TGTGCCAGCAGTTCCACAGGGGTCTCTGGAAACACCATATATTTT. This gives the protein CASSSTGVSGNTIYF.

The V and J genes are TRBV6-5 and TRBJ2-7; TRBD1 matches 8 bases. Germline CDR1 MNHEY, CDR2 SVGAGI. The CDR3 is 13 amino acids. Trimming cost V 7 bases and J 4 bases; bases outside gene matches: 6. This chain's CDR3 is CASTSTGGYEQYF. CDR3 DNA sequence: TGTGCCAGCACCTCAACAGGGGGGTACGAGCAGTACTTC.

This rearrangement joins TRBV10-3 to TRBJ2-5; perhaps TRBD2 as D (6 bases). The CDR3 consists of 13 residues. Looked up from germline, CDR1 is ENHRY and CDR2 is SYGVKD. V lost 10 bases and J 5 bases, leaving 17 bases between the germline ends. CDR3 in DNA: TGTGCCACCCGGGACTCGGCGGGGGAGACCCAGTACTTC. Translation: CATRDSAGETQYF.

The rearrangement uses TRBV6-1 and TRBJ2-7; TRBD2 agrees at 11 bases. The CDR3 spans 15 residues. Trimming at V came to 5 bases and at J to 0 bases, leaving 3 bases not matched to a gene. Germline CDR1 and CDR2: MNHNS and SASEGT. CDR3 nucleotides: TGTGCCAGCAGTACTAGCGGGGGTAGCTCCTACGAGCAGTACTTC. Translation: CASSTSGGSSYEQYF.

This sequence joins TRBV6-1 and TRBJ1-2; TRBD1 aligns across 8 bases. The germline gives CDR1 MNHNS, CDR2 SASEGT. The trim removed 6 bases at V and 0 bases at J, leaving 0 bases unmatched. The CDR3 totals 13 residues. This CDR3 is CASSRGPNYGYTF. Written as DNA, the CDR3 is TGTGCCAGCAGCAGGGGGCCTAACTATGGCTACACCTTC.

This sequence joins TRBV7-2 and TRBJ2-3; 8 bases are a match to TRBD1. This CDR3 spans 15 amino acids. The V and J ends lost 6 bases and 0 bases, in that order; junction bases with no gene match: 5. CDR1 and CDR2 from the germline V gene are SGHTA and FQGNSA. The CDR3 loop reads CASSTDRVSTDTQYF. CDR3 coding DNA: TGTGCCAGCAGTACGGACAGGGTTAGCACAGATACGCAGTATTTT. Variable domain in full (rest from reference TRBV7-2 and TRBJ2-3): GAGVSQSPSNKVTEKGKDVELRCDPISGHTALYWYRQSLGQGLEFLIYFQGNSAPDKSGLPSDRFSAERTGGSVSTLTIQRTQQEDSAVYLCASSTDRVSTDTQYFGPGTRLTVL.

This clone was observed a few times. The chain is built from TRBV5-5 and TRBJ1-1; 10 bases are a match to TRBD1. Germline assignment: CDR1 SGHKS and CDR2 YYEKEE (reference sequence). The J segment lost 3 bases and the V segment lost 4 bases, leaving 6 bases of the junction unmatched. This CDR3 contains 15 residues. CDR3 region: CASSPPGQGYTEAFF. CDR3 DNA sequence: TGTGCCAGCAGCCCACCGGGACAGGGGTACACTGAAGCTTTCTTT.